The 32 T cell receptor beta chains presented below share a single source sample, sequenced in a study of blood T cell repertoires in COVID-19 (dated by TCRdb to 2020 to 2021). The receptor library was made with the immunoSEQ multiplex PCR assay. Imported from immuneACCESS, the table was reduced by TCRdb to in-frame sequences with V and J called. These copies leave out some clones; in studies compared against another copy, an unresolved V gene accounts for under half, and the cause of the remainder is not known. The sample data list roughly 100,000 clones, and 89% of these were observed just once. The ten largest make up approximately 17% of the sample. The sample taken for sequencing was peripheral blood. The receptors were gathered from a woman older than 75 in a cohort sampled during active COVID-19.

The chain couples TRBV29-1 to TRBJ2-2, with 7 nucleotides matching TRBD1. With 6 bases clipped from V and 6 bases from J, the junction kept 13 bases outside the gene matches. The CDR3 is made up of 15 amino acids. Per germline, CDR1 SQVTM and CDR2 ANQGSEA. The CDR3 loop is CSVFAGRGYAGELFF. For the CDR3, the DNA is TGCAGCGTCTTTGCGGGCAGGGGGTATGCCGGGGAGCTGTTTTTT.

The chain combines TRBV18 with TRBJ2-7; 11 bases line up with TRBD1. CDR1 is KGHSH and CDR2 is LQKENI in the germline V gene. This CDR3 is built from 17 residues. The junction had 14 bases not matched to a gene; V was cut back by 6 bases and J by 4 bases. The DNA for the CDR3 is TGTGCCAGCTCTGGACAGGGGGCGCTTGGAGGGAATTACGAGCAGTACTTC. Residues: CASSGQGALGGNYEQYF.

The V gene is TRBV25-1, the J gene TRBJ2-7; 7 nucleotides align to TRBD1. The CDR3 consists of 12 residues. The V segment lost 10 bases and the J segment 2 bases; nucleotides outside the gene matches: 5. The V gene's germline CDR1 is MGHDK and CDR2 SYGVNS. The CDR3: CATSDRPYEQYF. DNA of the CDR3: TGTGCCACCTCGGACAGGCCCTACGAGCAGTACTTC.

The rearrangement joins TRBV19 to TRBJ2-1; 8 bases line up with TRBD2. The germline gives CDR1 LNHDA, CDR2 SQIVND (reference sequence). Trimming took 6 bases from V and 4 from J; bases not matched to a gene: 5. This CDR3 spans 14 amino acids. This CDR3 reads CASSLTSGYNEQFF. In DNA form, the CDR3 reads TGTGCCAGTAGCCTTACTAGCGGATACAATGAGCAGTTCTTC.

The chain carries TRBV11-1 and TRBJ2-5; 8 bases line up with TRBD2. The CDR3 covers 14 residues. Germline assignment: CDR1 SGHAT and CDR2 FQDESV (reference sequence). V dropped 6 bases and J dropped 3; count of bases not matched to a gene: 6. The CDR3 loop is CASSTGTREETQYF. Written as DNA, the CDR3 is TGTGCCAGCAGTACCGGGACTAGGGAAGAGACCCAGTACTTC.

This chain links TRBV6-1 with TRBJ1-4, with TRBD1 as a possible D gene (6 bases). The germline V gene has CDR1 MNHNS and CDR2 SASEGT. This CDR3 is 16 amino acids long. Trimming took 4 bases from V and 0 from J, leaving 12 bases between them. The CDR3 loop reads CASSVTGSATNEKLFF. In nucleotides, the CDR3 is TGTGCCAGCAGTGTGACAGGTTCTGCAACTAATGAAAAACTGTTTTTT.

The chain links TRBV10-3 to TRBJ1-1; tentatively, D is TRBD1 (6 bases). Trimming left V 2 bases short and J 3 bases short, with 13 bases between. The germline V gene has CDR1 ENHRY and CDR2 SYGVKD. The CDR3 has 15 residues. CDR3 DNA: TGTGCCATCAGTGAGGTGGGGGCGAGGTACACTGAAGCTTTCTTT. As protein: CAISEVGARYTEAFF.

The chain employs TRBV14 and TRBJ1-6, with D tentatively TRBD1 (6 bases). In germline, CDR1 is SGHDN, CDR2 FVKESK. The V gene lost 1 base and the J gene lost 4 bases, with 14 bases spanning the gap. CDR3 length equals 17 residues. CDR3 loop: CASSQVPGGPYNSPLHF. DNA for the CDR3: TGTGCCAGCAGCCAAGTACCGGGGGGCCCTTATAATTCACCCCTCCACTTT.

The chain recombines TRBV10-3 with TRBJ2-2, with TRBD1 matching 7 bases. V shed 5 bases and J 7 bases; nucleotides not matched to a gene: 4. The CDR3 covers 13 residues. Germline values: CDR1 ENHRY, CDR2 SYGVKD. CDR3 residues: CAISRGLGGELFF. The CDR3 region has the DNA TGTGCCATCAGTAGGGGGCTCGGCGGGGAGCTGTTTTTT.

The V call is TRBV7-9, the J call TRBJ2-3; 7 bases map to TRBD2. Germline lookup yields CDR1 SEHNR and CDR2 FQNEAQ (reference sequence). The CDR3 has 15 amino acids. J gave up 0 bases and V 5 bases, and 5 bases lay outside the gene matches. The CDR3 protein is CASSRGDASTDTQYF. The DNA of the CDR3 is TGTGCCAGCAGCCGGGGGGACGCTAGCACAGATACGCAGTATTTT.

In its sample, this clone was seen once. V is TRBV7-3 and J is TRBJ2-1; TRBD2 matches 10 bases. CDR1 is SGHTA and CDR2 is FQGTGA in the germline V gene. V shed 3 bases, J shed 7 bases, and the junction held 6 bases outside the gene matches. CDR3 length: 15 amino acids. In nucleotides, the CDR3 is TGTGCCAGCAGCTTGAGCGGGGGGGTGCGGAATGAGCAGTTCTTC. This codes for CASSLSGGVRNEQFF.

V usage is TRBV5-4 and J usage is TRBJ2-7; 12 bases match TRBD2. Germline V gene sequence: CDR1 SGHNT, CDR2 YYREEE (reference sequence). Unmatched junction bases numbered 6, after V lost 4 bases and J lost 4 bases. The length of the CDR3 is 15 residues. CDR3 nucleotide sequence: TGTGCCAGCAGCGAAAAACTAGCGGGAGGTTACGAGCAGTACTTC. Translating gives CASSEKLAGGYEQYF.

This clone was observed a handful of times. The chain carries TRBV5-1 and TRBJ1-5; D perhaps matches TRBD1 (5 bases). V was pared by 4 bases and J by 4 bases, with 12 bases between. The CDR3 has 14 residues. Germline V CDR1 and CDR2: SGHRS, YFSETQ. The DNA of the CDR3 is TGCGCCAGCAGCCCCGGGACTGAGAATCAGCCCCAGCATTTT. This sequence encodes CASSPGTENQPQHF.

The rearrangement links TRBV6-5 to TRBJ2-5, with D tentatively TRBD1 (5 bases). The V end was cut by 4 bases, the J end by 5 bases, with 11 bases between. Germline V gene sequence: CDR1 MNHEY, CDR2 SVGAGI. There are 13 residues in the CDR3. CDR3 amino acids: CASSSTGLETQYF. The CDR3 region has the DNA TGTGCCAGCAGTTCTACAGGTTTGGAGACCCAGTACTTC.

The chain carries TRBV18 and TRBJ1-3, with TRBD1 matching over 10 bases. CDR3 length: 16 residues. V shed 5 bases, J shed 0 bases, and the junction held 4 bases outside the gene matches. The V gene's germline CDR1 is KGHSH and CDR2 LQKENI. CDR3: CASSETGGISGNTIYF. CDR3 nucleotides: TGTGCCAGCTCAGAGACAGGGGGCATCTCTGGAAACACCATATATTTT.

This clone has only one observation. The chain links TRBV18 to TRBJ1-2, with D possibly being TRBD1 (5 bases). Between the trimmed V and J ends, which lost 0 bases and 7 bases, there was a span of 9 bases. This CDR3 comprises 13 residues. The germline gives CDR1 KGHSH, CDR2 LQKENI. CDR3 loop: CASSPPGGTGYTF. CDR3 nucleotides: TGTGCCAGCTCACCACCGGGGGGGACTGGCTACACCTTC.

The chain links TRBV6-5 to TRBJ1-6; TRBD1 aligns across 9 bases. The CDR3 is 15 residues long. Germline values: CDR1 MNHEY, CDR2 SVGAGI. The junction had 5 bases not matched to a gene; V was cut back by 2 bases and J by 9 bases. This chain's CDR3 is CASSYRTGVGSPLHF. CDR3 DNA: TGTGCCAGCAGTTACCGGACAGGGGTAGGTTCACCCCTCCACTTT.

The V and J genes are TRBV19 and TRBJ1-5, with D possibly matching TRBD1 (6 bases). This CDR3 comprises 16 residues. CDR1 is LNHDA and CDR2 is SQIVND in the germline V gene (reference sequence). Trimming took 4 bases from V and 0 from J, leaving 13 bases between them. CDR3 nucleotide sequence: TGTGCCAGTAGTACCACAGGGACCTATAGCAATCAGCCCCAGCATTTT. Encoded protein: CASSTTGTYSNQPQHF. Combining the CDR3 with reference TRBV19 and TRBJ1-5 gives the whole variable domain DGGITQSPKYLFRKEGQNVTLSCEQNLNHDAMYWYRQDPGQGLRLIYYSQIVNDFQKGDIAEGYSVSREKKESFPLTVTSAQKNPTAFYLCASSTTGTYSNQPQHFGDGTRLSIL.

The chain has TRBV24-1 and TRBJ2-5; D is unclear. The germline gives CDR1 KGHDR, CDR2 SFDVKD. V lost 2 bases to trimming and J lost 5 bases, with 2 bases between them. This CDR3 is built from 11 residues. The CDR3 loop is CATSDSETQYF. CDR3 sequence (DNA): TGTGCCACCAGTGATTCGGAGACCCAGTACTTC.

The table lists this clone with a count of one. V is TRBV6-6 and J is TRBJ1-1; 8 bases line up with TRBD1. This CDR3 spans 15 amino acids. With 7 bases clipped from V and 4 bases from J, the junction kept 11 bases outside the gene matches. The germline gives CDR1 MNHNY, CDR2 SVGAGI (reference sequence). DNA of the CDR3: TGTGCCAGCACGGGCAGGGGGCATCTTGTCACTGAAGCTTTCTTT. Translating gives CASTGRGHLVTEAFF.

This clone was seen a few times. V is TRBV5-1 and J is TRBJ1-4; TRBD1 agrees at 7 bases. Germline CDR1 SGHRS, CDR2 YFSETQ. The CDR3 is 17 amino acids. The V and J ends lost 4 bases and 8 bases, in that order; junction bases with no gene match: 17. The CDR3 reads CASSPTTGAGGGEKLFF. CDR3 DNA sequence: TGCGCCAGCAGCCCGACGACGGGGGCAGGGGGTGGGGAAAAACTGTTTTTT.

The CDR3 protein is CASSYSRGFGYTF. CDR3 nucleotide sequence: TGTGCCAGCAGTTACTCGCGAGGGTTTGGCTACACCTTC. This rearrangement joins TRBV6-5 to TRBJ1-2; no reliable D call. V gave up 0 bases and J gave up 7 bases, with 9 bases separating them. CDR1 is MNHEY and CDR2 is SVGAGI in the germline V gene. The CDR3 runs to 13 residues.

In its sample, this clone was seen a few times. The V gene is TRBV2, the J gene TRBJ2-1; D unclear. The CDR3 totals 13 residues. Germline V lookup: CDR1 SNHLY, CDR2 FYNNEI. V gave up 2 bases and J gave up 6 bases, with 8 bases separating them. The CDR3 nucleotides are TGTGCCAGCAGTGAAACTCCTTTCAATGAGCAGTTCTTC. Translated: CASSETPFNEQFF.

The V call is TRBV10-3, the J call TRBJ2-6; D possibly corresponds to TRBD2 (5 bases). The CDR3 sequence is 16 residues long. With 6 bases removed from V and 4 bases from J, the gap between germline ends came to 16 bases. The germline V gene has CDR1 ENHRY and CDR2 SYGVKD. CDR3 region: CAISREIFAGANVLTF. CDR3 in DNA: TGTGCCATCAGCCGGGAAATATTCGCCGGGGCCAACGTCCTGACTTTC.

This chain uses TRBV7-6 with TRBJ2-1; D call uncertain. The CDR3 extends over 13 amino acids. Germline CDR1 SGHVS, CDR2 FNYEAQ. Trimming took off 4 bases at V and 10 bases at J, with 14 bases between the two ends. CDR3 protein: CASSSRQADEQFF. CDR3 DNA: TGTGCCAGCAGCTCACGACAAGCAGACGAGCAGTTCTTC.

V is TRBV3-1 (or the pseudogene TRBV3-2) and J is TRBJ1-2, with D perhaps TRBD1 (6 bases). V was cut by 4 bases and J by 4 bases, with 10 bases left in between. The CDR3 contains 13 residues. Per the germline V gene, CDR1 is LGHDT and CDR2 is YNNKEL (reference sequence). CDR3 loop: CASSPTGAYGYTF. The DNA of the CDR3 is TGTGCCAGCAGCCCGACAGGAGCCTATGGCTACACCTTC.

This clone was picked up a small number of times. The chain recombines TRBV18 with TRBJ2-7, with a tentative D call TRBD2 (6 bases). Germline lookup yields CDR1 KGHSH and CDR2 LQKENI. Trimming pared 3 bases from V and 3 bases from J, leaving 6 bases between. The CDR3 covers 12 residues. The CDR3 DNA follows: TGTGCCAGCTCACCCGGGAGCTACGAGCAGTACTTC. It translates to CASSPGSYEQYF. Drawing the rest from reference TRBV18 and TRBJ2-7, the complete variable domain is NAGVMQNPRHLVRRRGQEARLRCSPMKGHSHVYWYRQLPEEGLKFMVYLQKENIIDESGMPKERFSAEFPKEGPSILRIQQVVRGDSAAYFCASSPGSYEQYFGPGTRLTVT.

The chain joins TRBV24-1 to TRBJ2-3; the match to TRBD2 covers 10 bases. Germline V lookup: CDR1 KGHDR, CDR2 SFDVKD. This CDR3 region has 15 residues. Unmatched junction bases numbered 6, after V lost 5 bases and J lost 5 bases. The CDR3 spells CATSGASGSVDTQYF. CDR3 nucleotide sequence: TGTGCCACCAGTGGCGCTAGCGGGAGCGTAGATACGCAGTATTTT.

This clone is a singleton in its sample. The chain carries TRBV28 and TRBJ2-1; no definite D call. CDR1 and CDR2 (germline): MDHEN, SYDVKM. Trimming took off 6 bases at V and 4 bases at J, with 7 bases between the two ends. The CDR3 totals 12 residues. The CDR3, as DNA: TGTGCCAGCAGGCAGGTGTACAATGAGCAGTTCTTC. It specifies CASRQVYNEQFF.

The chain employs TRBV19 and TRBJ2-7; 7 bases map to TRBD1. V was clipped by 3 bases and J by 0 bases; unmatched bases: 11. Germline loops: CDR1 LNHDA, CDR2 SQIVND (reference sequence). This CDR3 comprises 17 residues. The CDR3: CASSIHLGQAYSYEQYF. The CDR3 DNA reads as TGTGCCAGTAGTATTCATCTCGGACAGGCTTACTCCTACGAGCAGTACTTC.

The genes are TRBV5-1 and TRBJ2-5, with D hard to call. Germline V CDR1 and CDR2: SGHRS, YFSETQ. The CDR3 is made up of 11 amino acids. Deletions cut 7 bases from V and 1 base from J, with 5 bases between. The CDR3: CASRVQETQYF. CDR3 nucleotides: TGCGCCAGCCGGGTCCAAGAGACCCAGTACTTC.

V and J are TRBV7-2 and TRBJ2-3; possibly TRBD2 for D (6 bases). The CDR3 is made up of 14 amino acids. CDR1 and CDR2 (germline): SGHTA, FQGNSA. The ends were cut back, 3 bases at V and 4 bases at J, with 11 bases in the middle. The CDR3 sequence is CASSFPGDPDTQYF. CDR3 DNA sequence: TGTGCCAGCAGCTTCCCGGGGGATCCAGATACGCAGTATTTT. Full variable domain (rest looked up from reference TRBV7-2 and TRBJ2-3): GAGVSQSPSNKVTEKGKDVELRCDPISGHTALYWYRQSLGQGLEFLIYFQGNSAPDKSGLPSDRFSAERTGGSVSTLTIQRTQQEDSAVYLCASSFPGDPDTQYFGPGTRLTVL.